This TCR beta chain was obtained from a study of STAT3 mutations in large granular lymphocyte leukemia. Study results and caveats: TCR clonotype switching after therapy occurred in about 35% of the 18 patients. At least one immunodominant TCR beta clonotype appeared in every T-cell large granular lymphocyte leukemia patient. No sample exists from the first appearance of each clone. Treatment regimens differed across patients between samplings.

Germline-derived CDR1 and CDR2 are SGHTA and FQGNSA. Trimming left V 1 base short and J 4 bases short, with 19 bases between. The CDR3 spans 17 residues. As to this clone: Its antigen remains unknown.

Average productive template count per sample was about 40,773. The protocol was immunoSEQ multiplex PCR, while the TCRdb copy is restricted to in-frame clones and leaves out a portion. The table includes approximately 42,000 clones, about 81% detected once. The J gene is TRBJ1-1, the V gene TRBV7-2; D is unresolved. The TCR was taken from a human donor with T large granular lymphocyte leukemia. Some clones in this sample may be carry-over from other donors' samples. The sequenced material came from PBMCs. This chain's CDR3 is CASSLVVPNRPSTEAFF. The CDR3 DNA reads TGTGCCAGCAGCTTAGTGGTGCCGAACCGTCCCAGCACTGAAGCTTTCTTT.